This T cell receptor beta chain was captured in a study of Ad26.COV2.S vaccination and SARS-CoV-2 variants. Study-wide points: In vaccinated individuals, spike-specific CD8+ and CD4+ T cell responses reportedly displayed substantial breadth. Spike-specific TCR breadth was greater in vaccine than placebo recipients. Comparability of non-spike TCR breadth was observed across vaccine and placebo recipients.

Sequencing was performed with immunoSEQ multiplex PCR; in TCRdb, only in-frame clones are kept and a portion is missing. Among roughly 180,000 clones listed, around nine tenths were seen once. Germline-derived CDR1 and CDR2 are DFQATT and SNEGSKA (reference sequence). The CDR3 is made up of 15 amino acids. The V and J ends lost 3 bases and 5 bases respectively, with 14 bases between them. Details on this clone: Its antigen is currently unknown.

The chain uses TRBV20-1 and TRBJ1-6, with D perhaps matching TRBD1 (5 bases). This receptor was obtained from a human donor who had recovered from COVID-19. This specimen consisted of peripheral blood, obtained after recovery from COVID-19. CDR3 in DNA: TGCAGTGCTAGTCCCGGGGCCATTAATAATTCACCCCTCCACTTT. Translated, it gives CSASPGAINNSPLHF.